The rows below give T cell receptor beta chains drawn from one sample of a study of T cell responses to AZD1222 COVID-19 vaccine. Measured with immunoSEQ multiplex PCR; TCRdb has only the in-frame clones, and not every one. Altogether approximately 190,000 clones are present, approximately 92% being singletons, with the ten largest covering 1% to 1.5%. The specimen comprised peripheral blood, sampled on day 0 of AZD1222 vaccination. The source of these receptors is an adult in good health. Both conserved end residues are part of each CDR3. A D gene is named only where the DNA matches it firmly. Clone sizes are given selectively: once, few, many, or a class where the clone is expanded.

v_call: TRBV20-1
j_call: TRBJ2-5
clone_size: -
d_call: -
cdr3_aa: CRAPETQYF
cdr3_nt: TGCAGAGCACCGGAGACCCAGTACTTC

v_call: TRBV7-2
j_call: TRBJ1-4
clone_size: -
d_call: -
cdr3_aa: CASSSVFNEKLFF
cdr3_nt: TGTGCCAGCAGCTCCGTATTTAATGAAAAACTGTTTTTT

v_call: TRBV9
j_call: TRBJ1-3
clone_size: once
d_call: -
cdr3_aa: CASSFQDGTSGNTIYF
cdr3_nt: TGTGCCAGCAGCTTCCAAGATGGGACCTCTGGAAACACCATATATTTT

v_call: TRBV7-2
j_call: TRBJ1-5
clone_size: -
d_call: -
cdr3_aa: CASSFSRGPKPQHF
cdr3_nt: TGTGCCAGCAGCTTCTCCCGGGGCCCAAAGCCCCAGCATTTT

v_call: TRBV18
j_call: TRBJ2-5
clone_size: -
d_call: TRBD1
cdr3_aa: CASQTGQGYQETQYF
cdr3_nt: TGTGCCAGCCAGACGGGACAGGGTTACCAAGAGACCCAGTACTTC

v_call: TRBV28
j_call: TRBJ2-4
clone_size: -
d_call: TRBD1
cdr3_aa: CASSPGQGVAKNIQYF
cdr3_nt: TGTGCCAGCAGTCCGGGACAGGGTGTCGCCAAAAACATTCAGTACTTC

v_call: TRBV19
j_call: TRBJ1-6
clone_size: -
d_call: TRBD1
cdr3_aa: CASRNSGDSYNSPLHF
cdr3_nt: TGTGCCAGTCGAAACAGTGGGGACAGCTATAATTCACCCCTCCACTTT

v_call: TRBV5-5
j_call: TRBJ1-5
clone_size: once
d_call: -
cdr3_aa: CASARDGKNQPQHF
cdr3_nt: TGTGCCAGCGCCCGGGACGGGAAAAATCAGCCCCAGCATTTT

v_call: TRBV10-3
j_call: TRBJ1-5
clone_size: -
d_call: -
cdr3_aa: CAISDGGANQPQHF
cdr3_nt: TGTGCCATCAGTGATGGGGGGGCGAATCAGCCCCAGCATTTT

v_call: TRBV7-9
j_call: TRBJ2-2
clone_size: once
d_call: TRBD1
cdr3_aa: CASSRAGQGVFSGELFF
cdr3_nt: TGTGCCAGCAGCCGAGCGGGACAGGGTGTTTTTTCCGGGGAGCTGTTTTTT

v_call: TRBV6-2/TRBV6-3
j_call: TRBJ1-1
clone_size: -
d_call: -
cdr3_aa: CASSYSNLGLDTEAFF
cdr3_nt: TGTGCCAGCAGTTACTCGAATTTAGGGCTGGACACTGAAGCTTTCTTT

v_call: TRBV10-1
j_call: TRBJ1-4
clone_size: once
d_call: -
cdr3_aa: CAAQGQGTVFEKLFF
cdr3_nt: TGCGCCGCACAGGGTCAAGGCACCGTTTTTGAAAAACTGTTTTTT

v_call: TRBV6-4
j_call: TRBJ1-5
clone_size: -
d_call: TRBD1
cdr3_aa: CARKGTGGEKSHSNQPQHF
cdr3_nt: TGTGCCAGGAAAGGGACAGGGGGCGAGAAAAGCCATAGCAATCAGCCCCAGCATTTT

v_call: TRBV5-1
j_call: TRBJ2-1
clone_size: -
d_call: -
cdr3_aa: CASSLRQGPYNEQFF
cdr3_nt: TGCGCCAGCAGCTTGAGGCAGGGCCCCTACAATGAGCAGTTCTTC

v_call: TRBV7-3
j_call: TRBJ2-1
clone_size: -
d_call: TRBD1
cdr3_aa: CASSIPDRGLGNEQFF
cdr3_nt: TGTGCCAGCAGCATCCCCGACAGGGGGCTGGGAAATGAGCAGTTCTTC

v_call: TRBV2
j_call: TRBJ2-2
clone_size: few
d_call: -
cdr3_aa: CASNRDPPGELFF
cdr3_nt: TGTGCCAGCAACCGAGACCCTCCCGGGGAGCTGTTTTTT

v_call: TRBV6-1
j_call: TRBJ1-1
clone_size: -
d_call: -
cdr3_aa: CASSEAMWGLFMNTEAFF
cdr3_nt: TGTGCCAGCAGTGAAGCAATGTGGGGGCTATTTATGAACACTGAAGCTTTCTTT

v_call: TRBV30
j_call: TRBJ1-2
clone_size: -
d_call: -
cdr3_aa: CAWRQASGYTF
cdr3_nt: TGTGCCTGGAGACAGGCCTCGGGCTACACCTTC

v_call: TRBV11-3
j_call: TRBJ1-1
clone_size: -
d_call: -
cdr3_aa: CASSLAGTAEAFF
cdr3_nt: TGTGCCAGCAGCTTAGCCGGGACGGCTGAAGCTTTCTTT

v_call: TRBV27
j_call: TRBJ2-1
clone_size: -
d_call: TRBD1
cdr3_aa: CASRAGGASQGNEQFF
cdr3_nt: TGTGCCAGCAGGGCAGGGGGCGCGTCTCAGGGCAATGAGCAGTTCTTC